This section outlines one T cell receptor (beta chain) sequence together with its context. The antigen is unknown. The sample is drawn from a study of cytomegalovirus exposure and HLA in healthy donors. The PCR had 60 Vbeta and 13 Jbeta primers. Generated by immunoSEQ multiplex PCR, the TCRdb table keeps only in-frame clones and is missing some. The top ten clones hold around 2.6% of a sample with around 130,000 clones, 55% to 75% of them seen once. The study, taken as a whole, reports: Most TCR sequences were rare, but some public TCRs occurred in many donors. Reportedly, a later analysis found an Asian-associated ancestry cluster had fewer N-insertions than the roughly 700-donor mean. According to reports, the classifier identified cytomegalovirus status with high specificity and sensitivity. When analyzed later, the rates of TCR association showed variation by HLA locus, with DRB1 the most and HLA-C the fewest.

The germline CDR1 and CDR2 sequences are LGHNA and YNFKEQ. V trimming: 4 bases; J trimming: 7 bases; junction bases outside the gene matches: 6. The CDR3 covers 15 residues. The sample taken for sequencing was PBMCs. The chain combines TRBV4-2 with TRBJ2-1; 11 bases fit TRBD2. The sequence derives from a human donor in good health. The CDR3 loop reads CASSPGTSGSNEQFF. In nucleotides, the CDR3 is TGTGCCAGCAGCCCAGGGACTAGCGGAAGTAATGAGCAGTTCTTC.